This is a list of T cell receptor beta chains from one sample in a study of OX40 agonist ivuxolimab in advanced cancers. Assay used: immunoSEQ multiplex PCR; TCRdb lists only in-frame clones, some missing. The sample has under 25,000 clones, more than 80% seen once. Here the sequenced sample was CD4+ or CD8+ T cells sorted from blood, taken in a trial of the OX40 agonist ivuxolimab. The receptors come from an adult with an advanced solid tumor such as melanoma, head and neck, liver or kidney cancer. Both conserved end residues are part of each CDR3. The D gene is left open where the match is weak. Only some rows state a clone size, as once, few, many or a class for expanded clones.

D gene: TRBD1; J gene: TRBJ2-5; V gene: TRBV14; clone size: .; CDR3 DNA: TGTGCCAGCAGCCAAGACGGCAGGGGGCGACGATGGGAGACCCAGTACTTC; CDR3 protein: CASSQDGRGRRWETQYF
D gene: .; J gene: TRBJ2-5; V gene: TRBV29-1; clone size: .; CDR3 DNA: TGCAGCGTTGAAGAAAGGGCTGGCAGGGCCCAGTACTTC; CDR3 protein: CSVEERAGRAQYF
D gene: .; J gene: TRBJ2-2; V gene: TRBV5-4; clone size: .; CDR3 DNA: TGTGCCAGCAGCCTCAACGCCGGGGAGCTGTTTTTT; CDR3 protein: CASSLNAGELFF
D gene: .; J gene: TRBJ2-7; V gene: TRBV19; clone size: .; CDR3 DNA: TGTGCCAGTAGAAAGGGAGCTTACGAGCAGTACTTC; CDR3 protein: CASRKGAYEQYF
D gene: .; J gene: TRBJ1-1; V gene: TRBV4-1; clone size: few; CDR3 DNA: TGCGCCAGCAGCCTCTTTGGGTTAGGGAACACTGAAGCTTTCTTT; CDR3 protein: CASSLFGLGNTEAFF
D gene: .; J gene: TRBJ1-1; V gene: TRBV27; clone size: .; CDR3 DNA: TGTGCCAGCAGGGATCCAGCTTTAGGCACTGAAGCTTTCTTT; CDR3 protein: CASRDPALGTEAFF
D gene: TRBD2; J gene: TRBJ2-3; V gene: TRBV28; clone size: .; CDR3 DNA: TGTGCCAGCAGTTTATATCTGAGCGGGGGGGCCACAGATACGCAGTATTTT; CDR3 protein: CASSLYLSGGATDTQYF
D gene: .; J gene: TRBJ2-2; V gene: TRBV4-1; clone size: .; CDR3 DNA: TGCGCCACCTGGGACTCCGCGAACACCGGGGAGCTGTTTTTT; CDR3 protein: CATWDSANTGELFF
D gene: .; J gene: TRBJ1-2; V gene: TRBV28; clone size: .; CDR3 DNA: TGTGCCAGCTTACGCGGAGCTGATGGCTACACCTTC; CDR3 protein: CASLRGADGYTF
D gene: TRBD1; J gene: TRBJ2-1; V gene: TRBV7-2; clone size: .; CDR3 DNA: TGTGCCAGCAGCTTAACCCCGGGACAGCCACACAATGAGCAGTTCTTC; CDR3 protein: CASSLTPGQPHNEQFF
D gene: .; J gene: TRBJ2-7; V gene: TRBV6-6; clone size: .; CDR3 DNA: TGTGCCAGCCATCGCCACTCCTACGAGCAGTACTTC; CDR3 protein: CASHRHSYEQYF
D gene: .; J gene: TRBJ2-7; V gene: TRBV6-8; clone size: once; CDR3 DNA: TGTGCCGGAGGGTCTAGCCGGCTCTACGAGCAGTACTTC; CDR3 protein: CAGGSSRLYEQYF
D gene: .; J gene: TRBJ2-7; V gene: TRBV19; clone size: .; CDR3 DNA: TGTGCCAGTAGCTACTCAGGGAGCTCCTACGAGCAGTACTTC; CDR3 protein: CASSYSGSSYEQYF
D gene: .; J gene: TRBJ1-2; V gene: TRBV27; clone size: few; CDR3 DNA: TGTGCCAGCACCACTTCGAGTGGCTATGGCTACACCTTC; CDR3 protein: CASTTSSGYGYTF
D gene: TRBD2; J gene: TRBJ2-5; V gene: TRBV15; clone size: once; CDR3 DNA: TGTGCCACCAGCAGAGAGCTAGCGGGGGGTGAGACCCAGTACTTC; CDR3 protein: CATSRELAGGETQYF
D gene: TRBD2; J gene: TRBJ2-5; V gene: TRBV14; clone size: .; CDR3 DNA: TGTGCCAGCGGACCGACTGAGTTGACTAGCGGGGGGGAAGAGACCCAGTACTTC; CDR3 protein: CASGPTELTSGGEETQYF
D gene: TRBD2; J gene: TRBJ2-7; V gene: TRBV30; clone size: once; CDR3 DNA: TGTGCCTGGAGTGTAAACGGGGAGGGATTAAGTCAGTACTTC; CDR3 protein: CAWSVNGEGLSQYF
D gene: .; J gene: TRBJ2-3; V gene: TRBV7-7; clone size: .; CDR3 DNA: TGTGCTAGCAGCTTGGAACCAAGCACAGATACGCAGTATTTT; CDR3 protein: CASSLEPSTDTQYF
D gene: TRBD2; J gene: TRBJ2-1; V gene: TRBV9; clone size: .; CDR3 DNA: TGTGCCAGCAGCGTAGGTGGTACTGTGGCGGGGGATGAGCAGTTCTTC; CDR3 protein: CASSVGGTVAGDEQFF
D gene: .; J gene: TRBJ2-5; V gene: TRBV4-1; clone size: .; CDR3 DNA: TGCGCCAGCAGCCATGGGGGAGGGGGGAAGACCCAGTACTTC; CDR3 protein: CASSHGGGGKTQYF
D gene: .; J gene: TRBJ1-6; V gene: TRBV2; clone size: few; CDR3 DNA: TGTGCCAGCAGTGAGAGGGCCACCCTCCACTTT; CDR3 protein: CASSERATLHF
D gene: .; J gene: TRBJ2-7; V gene: TRBV21-1; clone size: .; CDR3 DNA: TGTGCCAGCAGCAAATATTTTCCCAGGGGGCACTACGAGCAGTACTTC; CDR3 protein: CASSKYFPRGHYEQYF
D gene: TRBD1; J gene: TRBJ2-2; V gene: TRBV2; clone size: .; CDR3 DNA: TGTGCCAGCAGGGGACAGGGGGCTAGTCTGGTGATCTCGAACACCGGGGAGCTGTTTTTT; CDR3 protein: CASRGQGASLVISNTGELFF
D gene: .; J gene: TRBJ2-3; V gene: TRBV15; clone size: .; CDR3 DNA: TGTGCCACCAGCAGAGATGGAGACCGTACGCAGTATTTT; CDR3 protein: CATSRDGDRTQYF
D gene: .; J gene: TRBJ2-1; V gene: TRBV19; clone size: .; CDR3 DNA: TGTGCCAGTAGTCGCCTAGCACATGAGCAGTTCTTC; CDR3 protein: CASSRLAHEQFF
D gene: .; J gene: TRBJ1-1; V gene: TRBV6-6; clone size: .; CDR3 DNA: TGTGCCAGCAGTTACGGATCAGGGTCGAGGACTGAAGCTTTCTTT; CDR3 protein: CASSYGSGSRTEAFF
D gene: .; J gene: TRBJ1-2; V gene: TRBV30; clone size: .; CDR3 DNA: TGTGCCTGGAGTATTGGGGGACTGAACTATGGCTACACCTTC; CDR3 protein: CAWSIGGLNYGYTF